A single sample is the source of the 15 T cell receptor beta chains below, sequenced in a study of beta chain features in type 1 diabetes. The investigators reverse transcribed all of the isolated RNA, so they sequenced expressed TCRB transcripts. Sequencing was performed with immunoSEQ multiplex PCR; in TCRdb, only in-frame clones are kept and a portion is missing. Of fewer than 550,000 clones in the sample, 9.5% to 12% were seen once. Sequencing used naive CD4+ T cells from blood. The receptors stem from a woman aged 18-29 years in good health.

This chain connects TRBV29-1 to TRBJ1-4; D remains unclear. Trimming shortened V by 1 base and J by 7 bases, and 13 bases separated the two germline ends. CDR1 is SQVTM, CDR2 ANQGSEA, per germline. The CDR3 extends over 14 amino acids. The CDR3 DNA reads TGCAGCGTTGAAGTCCCCGCAGGAAGTGAAAAACTGTTTTTT. The encoded protein is CSVEVPAGSEKLFF.

This clone was detected only a few times. The V and J genes are TRBV15 and TRBJ2-7, with unresolved D. The germline gives CDR1 LNHNV, CDR2 YYDKDF (reference sequence). The ends were cut back, 0 bases at V and 0 bases at J, with 9 bases in the middle. CDR3 length: 15 amino acids. The CDR3 is CATSREYFASYEQYF. For the CDR3, the DNA is TGTGCCACCAGCAGAGAATACTTTGCCTCCTACGAGCAGTACTTC.

Notes on this clone: In the same sample, other DNA sequences code for this CDR3. The J gene is TRBJ1-1, the V gene TRBV7-2; possibly TRBD1 for D (6 bases). Germline CDR1 is SGHTA and CDR2 is FQGNSA. Deletions cut 6 bases from V and 1 base from J, with 9 bases between. The CDR3 is made up of 13 amino acids. Here the CDR3 reads CASSPRGNTEAFF. Here the CDR3 DNA reads TGTGCCAGCAGTCCCAGGGGGAACACTGAAGCTTTCTTT.

The DNA of the CDR3 is TGTGCCTGGAGTATTGGGATCACGTTCCCCTCTGGGGCCAACGTCCTGACTTTC. It is translated as CAWSIGITFPSGANVLTF. V and J are TRBV30 and TRBJ2-6; D ambiguous. This CDR3 contains 18 residues. The germline V gene encodes CDR1 GTSNPN and CDR2 SVGIG (reference sequence). V was clipped by 2 bases and J by 0 bases, with 17 bases between them.

The chain combines TRBV5-1 with TRBJ2-3; no definite D call. With 2 bases removed from V and 5 bases from J, the gap between germline ends came to 9 bases. Germline V CDR1 and CDR2: SGHRS, YFSETQ. This CDR3 is 13 amino acids long. CDR3 amino acids: CASSLQRGDTQYF. CDR3 in DNA: TGCGCCAGCAGCTTACAGAGAGGAGATACGCAGTATTTT.

This clone was detected a few times. J is TRBJ1-6 and V is TRBV28; D gene unclear. With 7 bases removed from V and 0 bases from J, the gap between germline ends came to 13 bases. The CDR3 contains 16 residues. From germline, CDR1 is MDHEN and CDR2 SYDVKM. Here the CDR3 reads CASTDLHSSYNSPLHF. The CDR3 DNA reads TGTGCCAGCACCGATTTGCATAGCTCCTATAATTCACCCCTCCACTTT. The full variable domain, its missing parts supplied by reference TRBV28 and TRBJ1-6, is DVKVTQSSRYLVKRTGEKVFLECVQDMDHENMFWYRQDPGLGLRLIYFSYDVKMKEKGDIPEGYSVSREKKERFSLILESASTNQTSMYLCASTDLHSSYNSPLHFGNGTRLTVT.

The chain combines TRBV7-2 with TRBJ1-3; TRBD1 matches at 8 bases. Unmatched junction bases numbered 0, after V lost 1 base and J lost 7 bases. The CDR3 sequence is 13 residues long. Germline lookup yields CDR1 SGHTA and CDR2 FQGNSA. CDR3 coding DNA: TGTGCCAGCAGCTTAGGACAGGGGAACACCATATATTTT. Translating gives CASSLGQGNTIYF.

The chain uses TRBV29-1 and TRBJ1-1; 11 bases match TRBD1. CDR1 and CDR2 from the germline V gene are SQVTM and ANQGSEA. Trimming cost V 6 bases and J 5 bases; bases outside gene matches: 8. The CDR3 runs to 14 residues. The CDR3 protein is CSVITDRGRTEAFF. In DNA form, the CDR3 reads TGCAGCGTCATTACGGACAGGGGGCGTACTGAAGCTTTCTTT. The entire variable domain, with the rest obtained from reference TRBV29-1 and TRBJ1-1, is as follows: SAVISQKPSRDICQRGTSLTIQCQVDSQVTMMFWYRQQPGQSLTLIATANQGSEATYESGFVIDKFPISRPNLTFSTLTVSNMSPEDSSIYLCSVITDRGRTEAFFGQGTRLTVV.

The chain joins TRBV10-3 to TRBJ2-3, with 7 positions matching TRBD1. The CDR3 is made up of 17 amino acids. Germline V gene data show CDR1 as ENHRY and CDR2 as SYGVKD. Trimming at V came to 3 bases and at J to 3 bases, leaving 12 bases not matched to a gene. In DNA, the CDR3 is TGTGCCATCAGTGACGCCAAAGGGACAGCCAGAACAGATACGCAGTATTTT. Translated: CAISDAKGTARTDTQYF.

This clone appeared a few times. The chain links TRBV9 to TRBJ2-2, with D hard to call. Trimming stripped 2 bases from V and 1 base from J, with 9 bases between. Germline V gene data show CDR1 as SGDLS and CDR2 as YYNGEE. The CDR3 contains 15 residues. The CDR3, as DNA: TGTGCCAGCAGCGTGGCAAGCAGGAACACCGGGGAGCTGTTTTTT. This translates into CASSVASRNTGELFF. The variable domain in full, completed from reference TRBV9 and TRBJ2-2, reads DSGVTQTPKHLITATGQRVTLRCSPRSGDLSVYWYQQSLDQGLQFLIQYYNGEERAKGNILERFSAQQFPDLHSELNLSSLELGDSALYFCASSVASRNTGELFFGEGSRLTVL.

This clone was picked up a small number of times. J is TRBJ1-2 and V is TRBV7-9, with D unclear. Germline V gene lookup returns CDR1 SEHNR and CDR2 FQNEAQ (reference sequence). V lost 10 bases, J lost 6 bases, and 12 bases lay in between. This CDR3 spans 11 amino acids. This CDR3 is CAIPMLDGYTF. CDR3 in DNA: TGTGCCATCCCGATGTTGGATGGCTACACCTTC.

This clone was picked up one time. The rearrangement joins TRBV7-2 to TRBJ2-5; 7 nucleotides agree with TRBD1. J gave up 2 bases and V 5 bases, and 5 bases lay outside the gene matches. This CDR3 contains 14 residues. Looked up from germline, CDR1 is SGHTA and CDR2 is FQGNSA. CDR3 loop: CASSRGQTQETQYF. The CDR3 DNA follows: TGTGCCAGCAGCCGGGGACAGACTCAAGAGACCCAGTACTTC.

V gene TRBV6-6 combines with J gene TRBJ1-2; no clear D gene. Germline lookup yields CDR1 MNHNY and CDR2 SVGAGI (reference sequence). The CDR3 runs to 12 residues. Trimming shortened V by 6 bases and J by 4 bases, and 9 bases separated the two germline ends. CDR3 region: CASRESTYGYTF. In DNA, the CDR3 is TGTGCCAGCAGGGAGTCTACCTATGGCTACACCTTC.

The chain has TRBV18 and TRBJ1-1; 10 bases are a match to TRBD1. V lost 3 bases to trimming and J lost 4 bases; unmatched junction nucleotides: 5. The length of the CDR3 is 15 residues. In germline, CDR1 is KGHSH, CDR2 LQKENI. The CDR3 reads CASSPDRGPGTEAFF. The DNA for the CDR3 is TGTGCCAGCTCACCTGACAGGGGGCCTGGCACTGAAGCTTTCTTT.

This clone was seen only a few times. V usage is TRBV7-9 and J usage is TRBJ1-4; 8 nucleotides match TRBD1. The CDR3 length is 15 residues. Germline trimming cut 5 bases from V and 5 bases from J; bases unmatched to any gene: 7. Germline V gene data show CDR1 as SEHNR and CDR2 as FQNEAQ (reference sequence). For the CDR3, the DNA is TGTGCCAGCAGCCTGAAGACAGGGGCAAATGAAAAACTGTTTTTT. Translating it yields CASSLKTGANEKLFF.